The 16 T cell receptor beta chains below come from one sample, sequenced in a study of T cells in tuberculosis (dated by TCRdb to the late 2010s). The time point label, as the study defines it: new active TB diagnosis, blood taken before or within 7 days of starting treatment. The library was made by the immunoSEQ multiplex PCR assay. As stored in TCRdb, this immuneACCESS dataset retains in-frame rearrangements with V and J assigned. A fraction of the clones does not appear; measured against another copy, unresolved V genes explain less than half of the discrepancy, and the remainder lacks a known reason. The sample data list about 35,000 clones, and roughly nine tenths of these were observed just once. About 7.7% of the sample comes from the top ten. Material: PBMCs, obtained at tuberculosis diagnosis. These TCRs come from an adult with tuberculosis. Some clones in this sample may be carry-over from other donors' samples.

This sequence joins TRBV2 and TRBJ2-7; 8 bases agree with TRBD2. Germline CDR1 is SNHLY and CDR2 is FYNNEI. The J segment lost 3 bases and the V segment lost 2 bases, leaving 3 bases of the junction unmatched. The CDR3 is 14 residues long. The CDR3 coding sequence is TGTGCCAGCAGTGAACTAGCGGGTATCTACGAGCAGTACTTC. Its translation: CASSELAGIYEQYF.

The V and J genes are TRBV19 and TRBJ2-3; D unclear. Deletions cut 2 bases from V and 4 bases from J, with 7 bases between. The CDR3 contains 13 residues. Germline V gives CDR1 LNHDA, CDR2 SQIVND (reference sequence). This CDR3 is CASSIRRADTQYF. The DNA of the CDR3 is TGTGCCAGTAGTATAAGACGGGCAGATACGCAGTATTTT.

The chain combines TRBV19 with TRBJ1-2; D possibly corresponds to TRBD1 (5 bases). Germline CDR1 LNHDA, CDR2 SQIVND (reference sequence). V was cut by 7 bases and J by 2 bases, with 14 bases left in between. The CDR3 runs 14 residues. CDR3 sequence reads: CASTRGLMNYGYTF. DNA of the CDR3: TGTGCCAGTACTAGGGGACTGATGAACTATGGCTACACCTTC.

The rearrangement uses TRBV5-1 and TRBJ1-2; 11 positions agree with TRBD1. Trimming took 0 bases from V and 3 from J; bases not matched to a gene: 1. The CDR3 spans 15 residues. Germline CDR1 is SGHRS and CDR2 is YFSETQ. CDR3 sequence reads: CASSLEGQGDYGYTF. Written as DNA, the CDR3 is TGCGCCAGCAGCTTGGAGGGACAGGGGGACTATGGCTACACCTTC.

This clone was recorded a few times. The chain has TRBV19 and TRBJ1-5; 9 bases line up with TRBD1. The germline gives CDR1 LNHDA, CDR2 SQIVND (reference sequence). V was pared by 6 bases and J by 0 bases, with 6 bases of the junction left unmatched. The CDR3 runs 16 residues. The CDR3 sequence: CASRRTGEYSNQPQHF. The CDR3 DNA sequence: TGTGCCAGTAGGAGGACAGGGGAGTATAGCAATCAGCCCCAGCATTTT.

The V gene is TRBV2, the J gene TRBJ2-3, with 8 bases matching TRBD1. CDR3 size: 16 residues. J lost 2 bases, V lost 3 bases, and 7 bases had no gene match. CDR1 and CDR2 from the germline V gene are SNHLY and FYNNEI. DNA of the CDR3: TGTGCCAGCAGTGACAGGGGGCGCTCCTACACAGATACGCAGTATTTT. Its protein product is CASSDRGRSYTDTQYF.

This chain connects TRBV29-1 to TRBJ2-1; 8 bases agree with TRBD1. Germline loops: CDR1 SQVTM, CDR2 ANQGSEA. This CDR3 is built from 15 residues. The J segment lost 0 bases and the V segment lost 4 bases, leaving 5 bases of the junction unmatched. This CDR3 is CSVAGQEISYNEQFF. The CDR3 nucleotides are TGCAGCGTTGCGGGACAGGAAATCTCCTACAATGAGCAGTTCTTC.

The V and J genes are TRBV5-1 and TRBJ1-1; D is ambiguous. Germline CDR1 is SGHRS and CDR2 is YFSETQ. The V and J ends lost 0 bases and 3 bases respectively, with 9 bases between them. CDR3 length: 14 residues. The CDR3 loop is CASSLGGWDTEAFF. The CDR3, as DNA: TGCGCCAGCAGCTTGGGAGGGTGGGACACTGAAGCTTTCTTT. The entire variable domain, with the rest obtained from reference TRBV5-1 and TRBJ1-1, is as follows: KAGVTQTPRYLIKTRGQQVTLSCSPISGHRSVSWYQQTPGQGLQFLFEYFSETQRNKGNFPGRFSGRQFSNSRSEMNVSTLELGDSALYLCASSLGGWDTEAFFGQGTRLTVV.

This clone was observed once. The CDR3 spells CASSLAGDSAYEQYF. The CDR3 DNA sequence: TGTGCCAGCAGCTTGGCTGGGGACAGCGCCTACGAGCAGTACTTC. The chain links TRBV5-6 to TRBJ2-7; 7 bases align to TRBD1. Germline CDR1 reads SGHDT; CDR2 reads YYEEEE. Trimming removed 0 bases from V and 2 bases from J; junction bases left unmatched: 5. The CDR3 loop spans 15 amino acids.

The rearrangement links TRBV27 to TRBJ1-2; D call uncertain. The V and J ends lost 5 bases and 5 bases respectively, with 12 bases between them. The germline V gene has CDR1 MNHEY and CDR2 SMNVEV (reference sequence). The CDR3 covers 13 residues. The CDR3 spells CASSPRRHYGYTF. The CDR3 coding sequence is TGTGCCAGCAGTCCCCGGAGGCATTATGGCTACACCTTC.

The CDR3 is CASSPGQGAIEKLFF. The CDR3 nucleotides read TGTGCCAGTAGTCCTGGACAGGGCGCTATTGAAAAACTGTTTTTT. The chain combines TRBV19 with TRBJ1-4; 8 bases agree with TRBD1. V lost 5 bases to trimming and J lost 7 bases; unmatched junction nucleotides: 9. CDR1 and CDR2 (germline): LNHDA, SQIVND (reference sequence). This CDR3 contains 15 residues.

This sequence joins TRBV9 and TRBJ1-3; 10 positions match TRBD1. The CDR3 contains 16 residues. Germline loops: CDR1 SGDLS, CDR2 YYNGEE. After removal of 3 bases from V and 4 bases from J, the junction contained 7 bases not matched to a gene. CDR3 region: CASSAGTGAGGNTIYF. The CDR3 coding sequence is TGTGCCAGCAGCGCAGGGACAGGGGCGGGAGGAAACACCATATATTTT.

The chain joins TRBV9 to TRBJ2-2, with 9 positions matching TRBD2. The CDR3 runs 17 residues. Germline assignment: CDR1 SGDLS and CDR2 YYNGEE. After removal of 3 bases from V and 1 base from J, the junction contained 7 bases not matched to a gene. The CDR3 is CASSGSGGLLNTGELFF. CDR3 nucleotides: TGTGCCAGCAGCGGTAGCGGGGGCCTTTTGAACACCGGGGAGCTGTTTTTT.

The chain has TRBV5-1 and TRBJ2-7; a weak D match, TRBD2 (7 bases). Germline V gene lookup returns CDR1 SGHRS and CDR2 YFSETQ. V shed 1 base and J shed 3 bases, with 23 bases lying between them. The CDR3 sequence is 18 residues long. The CDR3 loop reads CASSLNPLGGGGHYEQYF. The CDR3, as DNA: TGCGCCAGCAGCTTGAACCCCCTCGGGGGCGGGGGTCACTACGAGCAGTACTTC. Supplemented by reference TRBV5-1 and TRBJ2-7, the full variable domain reads KAGVTQTPRYLIKTRGQQVTLSCSPISGHRSVSWYQQTPGQGLQFLFEYFSETQRNKGNFPGRFSGRQFSNSRSEMNVSTLELGDSALYLCASSLNPLGGGGHYEQYFGPGTRLTVT.

J is TRBJ2-3 and V is TRBV6-1; 8 nucleotides line up with TRBD2. Germline CDR1 is MNHNS and CDR2 is SASEGT. With 0 bases clipped from V and 3 bases from J, the junction kept 8 bases outside the gene matches. The CDR3 length is 17 residues. CDR3 amino acids: CASSEAIAGLRTDTQYF. As DNA, the CDR3 is TGTGCCAGCAGTGAAGCTATAGCGGGGTTGAGGACAGATACGCAGTATTTT.

The rearrangement links TRBV2 to TRBJ1-1, with TRBD1 identical over 9 bases. The CDR3 runs to 14 residues. Trimming at V came to 7 bases and at J to 1 base, leaving 4 bases not matched to a gene. The V gene's germline CDR1 is SNHLY and CDR2 FYNNEI. CDR3 residues: CASTATGGNTEAFF. The CDR3 DNA is TGTGCCAGCACTGCGACAGGGGGGAACACTGAAGCTTTCTTT.